This T cell receptor (beta chain) was identified in a study of blood T cell repertoires in COVID-19. Generated by immunoSEQ multiplex PCR, the TCRdb table keeps only in-frame clones and is missing some. The table shows approximately 64,000 clones, with over 75% occurring only once. Per the germline V gene, CDR1 is LNHNV and CDR2 is YYDKDF (reference sequence). This CDR3 has 16 amino acids. Deletions cut 5 bases from V and 6 bases from J, with 22 bases between. The rearrangement uses TRBV15 and TRBJ1-1; no clear D. The TCR was taken from a woman in her fifties or sixties with COVID-19, enrolled during active disease. The sample taken for sequencing was peripheral blood. CDR3: CATSPPAGIRVAEAFF. Written as DNA, the CDR3 is TGTGCCACCAGCCCTCCCGCGGGGATCCGGGTAGCTGAAGCTTTCTTT.